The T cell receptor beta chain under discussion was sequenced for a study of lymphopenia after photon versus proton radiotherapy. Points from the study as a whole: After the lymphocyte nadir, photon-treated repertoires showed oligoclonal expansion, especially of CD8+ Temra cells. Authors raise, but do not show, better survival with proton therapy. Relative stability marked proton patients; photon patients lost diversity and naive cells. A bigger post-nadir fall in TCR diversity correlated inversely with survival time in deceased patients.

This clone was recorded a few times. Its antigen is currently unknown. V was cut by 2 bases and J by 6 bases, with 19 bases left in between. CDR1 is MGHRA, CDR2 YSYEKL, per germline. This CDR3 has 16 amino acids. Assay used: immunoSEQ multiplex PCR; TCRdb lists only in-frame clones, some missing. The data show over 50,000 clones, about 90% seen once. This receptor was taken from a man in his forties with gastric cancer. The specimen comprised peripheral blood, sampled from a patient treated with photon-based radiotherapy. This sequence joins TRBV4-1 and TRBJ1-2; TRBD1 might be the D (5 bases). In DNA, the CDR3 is TGCGCCAGCAGCCAATCGGCAGGGACCATGAGTCATGGCTACACCTTC. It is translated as CASSQSAGTMSHGYTF.